These 27 T cell receptor beta chains were all obtained from the same sample, sequenced in a study of shared T cell receptors in the human thymus. Produced via immunoSEQ multiplex PCR; TCRdb's table is partial and in-frame only. The sample carries roughly 710,000 clones, roughly 85% recorded once. These data are also associated with another study on human thymus T cells.

The specimen sequenced was thymocytes. Receptor source: a girl under three years old with a congenital heart defect.

This clone was counted a few times. The chain joins TRBV7-9 to TRBJ2-7; 8 bases line up with TRBD1. This CDR3 region has 18 residues. V was clipped by 0 bases and J by 2 bases; unmatched bases: 12. Germline V lookup: CDR1 SEHNR, CDR2 FQNEAQ (reference sequence). CDR3 DNA sequence: TGTGCCAGCAGCTTAGCGGTTGCCTCGGACAGGGACACCTACGAGCAGTACTTC. Its protein product is CASSLAVASDRDTYEQYF.

V gene TRBV4-3 combines with J gene TRBJ1-6; 8 bases are shared with TRBD1. This CDR3 region has 18 residues. The V gene end was trimmed by 0 bases and the J gene end by 9 bases; junction bases not matched to a gene: 13. Germline V lookup: CDR1 LGHNA, CDR2 YSLEER. The CDR3 here is CASSQDGPPQGARSPLHF. The CDR3 coding sequence is TGCGCCAGCAGCCAAGATGGGCCCCCTCAGGGGGCACGTTCACCCCTCCACTTT.

This clone turned up a few times. The rearrangement joins TRBV5-6 to TRBJ1-3; possibly TRBD1 for D (6 bases). In germline, CDR1 is SGHDT, CDR2 YYEEEE. V lost 3 bases and J lost 0, with 19 bases in between. The CDR3 totals 18 residues. This CDR3 is CASSCRQDPTFSGNTIYF. The CDR3 nucleotides are TGTGCCAGCAGCTGTAGACAGGACCCAACTTTCTCTGGAAACACCATATATTTT.

The chain is built from TRBV6-5 and TRBJ1-5; 8 nucleotides agree with TRBD1. V lost 7 bases, J lost 4 bases, and 9 bases stayed unmatched. Germline V lookup: CDR1 MNHEY, CDR2 SVGAGI. The CDR3 runs 15 residues. CDR3: CASKALDRGNQPQHF. DNA of the CDR3: TGTGCCAGCAAGGCCCTAGACAGGGGAAATCAGCCCCAGCATTTT.

The V and J genes are TRBV14 and TRBJ1-2; TRBD1 aligns across 11 bases. CDR3 length equals 16 residues. The germline CDR1 and CDR2 sequences are SGHDN and FVKESK. The V segment lost 2 bases and the J segment 4 bases; nucleotides outside the gene matches: 6. This chain's CDR3 is CASSQSRGQGVYGYTF. The CDR3 DNA reads TGTGCCAGCAGCCAATCGAGGGGACAGGGGGTCTATGGCTACACCTTC.

V gene TRBV28 combines with J gene TRBJ1-1; TRBD1 might be the D (6 bases). This CDR3 spans 20 amino acids. Germline CDR1 and CDR2: MDHEN and SYDVKM. Trimming removed 3 bases from V and 0 bases from J, with 26 bases in between. CDR3 DNA sequence: TGTGCCAGCAGTTTTGGCTGGGGGGGCGTTCGGGAGGACATGAACACTGAAGCTTTCTTT. Translating gives CASSFGWGGVREDMNTEAFF.

The rearrangement links TRBV12-5 to TRBJ2-7; D possibly corresponds to TRBD2 (7 bases). Trimming removed 6 bases at V and 3 bases at J, with 18 bases between. The CDR3 totals 15 residues. Germline CDR1 reads LGHNT; CDR2 reads FRNRAP. The CDR3 nucleotides are TGTGCTAGTGGCTTTACCCGGGGGGCCGGCTACGAGCAGTACTTC. Translation: CASGFTRGAGYEQYF. The variable domain in full, completed from reference TRBV12-5 and TRBJ2-7, reads DARVTQTPRHKVTEMGQEVTMRCQPILGHNTVFWYRQTMMQGLELLAYFRNRAPLDDSGMPKDRFSAEMPDATLATLKIQPSEPRDSAVYFCASGFTRGAGYEQYFGPGTRLTVT.

The genes are TRBV27 and TRBJ1-6; D is uncertain. Deletions cut 0 bases from V and 10 bases from J, with 25 bases between. Germline V CDR1 and CDR2: MNHEY, SMNVEV (reference sequence). The CDR3 runs 19 residues. The CDR3, as DNA: TGTGCCAGCAGTTTATCGAAAACGAGGCTGCGAGGGAAGCGGTCACCCCTCCACTTT. This gives the protein CASSLSKTRLRGKRSPLHF.

J is TRBJ1-1 and V is TRBV10-3, with D tentatively TRBD1 (6 bases). The CDR3 consists of 15 residues. V was cut by 6 bases and J by 8 bases, with 22 bases left in between. Germline lookup yields CDR1 ENHRY and CDR2 SYGVKD. The CDR3 nucleotides read TGTGCCATCAGGGGGGCTGCGCACGTTCAGACCGAAGCTTTCTTT. Its translation: CAIRGAAHVQTEAFF.

This chain joins TRBV6-1 and TRBJ2-3; 10 nucleotides line up with TRBD2. This CDR3 comprises 15 residues. The junction had 5 bases not matched to a gene; V was cut back by 6 bases and J by 2 bases. Germline V gene sequence: CDR1 MNHNS, CDR2 SASEGT. In nucleotides, the CDR3 is TGTGCCAGCAGCTGGACTAGCGGATACACAGATACGCAGTATTTT. Translating gives CASSWTSGYTDTQYF.

The rearrangement links TRBV11-2 to TRBJ1-1, with D hard to call. The CDR3 runs 13 residues. Per the germline V gene, CDR1 is SGHAT and CDR2 is FQNNGV. Trimming took 4 bases from V and 7 from J, leaving 13 bases between them. Here the CDR3 reads CASSSGKRDEAFF. CDR3 in DNA: TGTGCCAGCAGCTCGGGGAAGAGGGATGAAGCTTTCTTT.

The gene calls are TRBV4-1 and TRBJ1-2, with TRBD1 as a possible D gene (6 bases). V was trimmed by 4 bases and J by 2 bases, leaving 20 bases between them. From germline, CDR1 is MGHRA and CDR2 YSYEKL. The CDR3 contains 17 residues. The chain's CDR3 is CASSRALQGPLNYGYTF. The CDR3 coding sequence is TGCGCCAGCAGCCGAGCTTTACAGGGCCCCCTCAACTATGGCTACACCTTC.

The chain joins TRBV5-6 to TRBJ2-3; 9 nucleotides line up with TRBD2. The V and J ends lost 0 bases and 2 bases, in that order; junction bases with no gene match: 7. CDR1 is SGHDT, CDR2 YYEEEE, per germline. The CDR3 is 17 amino acids. Here the CDR3 reads CASSLVGSGGLTDTQYF. CDR3 coding DNA: TGTGCCAGCAGCTTGGTGGGTAGCGGGGGCCTCACAGATACGCAGTATTTT.

The chain recombines TRBV5-1 with TRBJ2-7; 8 nucleotides align to TRBD1. Trimming took 5 bases from V and 5 from J; bases not matched to a gene: 9. Per germline, CDR1 SGHRS and CDR2 YFSETQ. There are 14 residues in the CDR3. The CDR3 is CASSDGQGFHEQYF. In DNA form, the CDR3 reads TGCGCCAGCAGTGACGGACAGGGTTTTCACGAGCAGTACTTC.

With regard to this clone: This sample also contains other DNA sequences that code for the same CDR3. The chain recombines TRBV4-1 with TRBJ1-6; 7 bases are shared with TRBD1. The CDR3 consists of 20 residues. V lost 4 bases and J lost 7; bases outside the gene matches: 22. CDR1 MGHRA and CDR2 YSYEKL come from the germline V gene. This CDR3 reads CASSLFATGPAQARNSPLHF. The CDR3 DNA is TGCGCCAGCAGCCTCTTTGCGACAGGGCCAGCCCAGGCAAGAAATTCACCCCTCCACTTT.

This clone was counted once. The rearrangement links TRBV7-2 to TRBJ1-3, with 7 bases fitting TRBD1. J gave up 2 bases and V 3 bases, and 7 bases lay outside the gene matches. The length of the CDR3 is 16 residues. Germline CDR1 SGHTA, CDR2 FQGNSA. The CDR3 nucleotides are TGTGCCAGCAGCTTCCGACAGGGAGGAACTGGAAACACCATATATTTT. Protein sequence: CASSFRQGGTGNTIYF.

This chain links TRBV7-6 with TRBJ1-3, with 7 bases identical to TRBD1. The germline V gene has CDR1 SGHVS and CDR2 FNYEAQ. Losses at the gene ends were 4 bases for V and 3 bases for J; bases not matched to a gene: 12. This CDR3 has 17 residues. The CDR3 coding sequence is TGTGCCAGCAGCTCCCGGAGAGGGGGCCGCGGTGGAAACACCATATATTTT. It specifies CASSSRRGGRGGNTIYF.

This clone was observed a single time. The genes are TRBV6-5 and TRBJ2-7; 10 bases are shared with TRBD2. The germline V gene encodes CDR1 MNHEY and CDR2 SVGAGI. V was pared by 0 bases and J by 2 bases, with 4 bases of the junction left unmatched. The CDR3 totals 16 residues. CDR3 residues: CASSYSTTSGAYEQYF. DNA for the CDR3: TGTGCCAGCAGTTACTCGACAACTAGCGGGGCCTACGAGCAGTACTTC.

The genes are TRBV5-4 and TRBJ2-2; 9 bases are shared with TRBD1. The V segment lost 4 bases and the J segment 2 bases; nucleotides outside the gene matches: 3. The CDR3 extends over 15 amino acids. Per the germline V gene, CDR1 is SGHNT and CDR2 is YYREEE (reference sequence). The DNA for the CDR3 is TGTGCCAGCAGCCAGGGACAGGGAAACACCGGGGAGCTGTTTTTT. Amino acids: CASSQGQGNTGELFF.

This chain joins TRBV14 and TRBJ1-4; D is uncertain. V gave up 4 bases and J gave up 2 bases, with 11 bases separating them. The CDR3 loop spans 15 amino acids. Germline-derived CDR1 and CDR2 are SGHDN and FVKESK. The chain's CDR3 is CASSLTSTTNEKLFF. CDR3 nucleotide sequence: TGTGCCAGCAGCCTCACTAGCACGACTAATGAAAAACTGTTTTTT. The entire variable domain, with the rest obtained from reference TRBV14 and TRBJ1-4, is as follows: EAGVTQFPSHSVIEKGQTVTLRCDPISGHDNLYWYRRVMGKEIKFLLHFVKESKQDESGMPNNRFLAERTGGTYSTLKVQPAELEDSGVYFCASSLTSTTNEKLFFGSGTQLSVL.

This chain connects TRBV10-3 to TRBJ1-1; D is unclear. Germline values: CDR1 ENHRY, CDR2 SYGVKD. Trimming pared 2 bases from V and 3 bases from J, leaving 22 bases between. This CDR3 region has 18 residues. The CDR3 bases are TGTGCCATCAGTGAGCCGGGTAAGGACTTACCTCCTGACACTGAAGCTTTCTTT. Translation gives CAISEPGKDLPPDTEAFF.

This chain links TRBV27 with TRBJ2-7; weak D call: TRBD1 (6 bases). CDR1 and CDR2 from the germline V gene are MNHEY and SMNVEV (reference sequence). The V gene lost 5 bases and the J gene lost 2 bases, with 19 bases spanning the gap. This CDR3 region has 16 residues. CDR3: CASSISIRDKPYEQYF. The CDR3, as DNA: TGTGCCAGCAGTATCTCAATTCGGGACAAGCCCTACGAGCAGTACTTC.

The genes are TRBV6-5 and TRBJ1-2; TRBD1 matches at 7 bases. The length of the CDR3 is 12 residues. V trimming: 7 bases; J trimming: 4 bases; junction bases outside the gene matches: 3. Germline lookup yields CDR1 MNHEY and CDR2 SVGAGI. CDR3 bases: TGTGCCAGCACCCACAGGGGCTATGGCTACACCTTC. Its translation is CASTHRGYGYTF.

The rearrangement uses TRBV11-2 and TRBJ2-1; D is undetermined. Germline V gene sequence: CDR1 SGHAT, CDR2 FQNNGV. This CDR3 is 18 amino acids long. Trimming left V 0 bases short and J 6 bases short, with 21 bases between. The CDR3 reads CASSLDRSLEEPFNEQFF. CDR3 bases: TGTGCCAGCAGCTTAGATCGGTCTCTAGAGGAGCCCTTCAATGAGCAGTTCTTC.

This clone was counted once. The rearrangement joins TRBV6-1 to TRBJ1-2; D perhaps matches TRBD1 (6 bases). The CDR3 runs to 12 residues. Germline V gene lookup returns CDR1 MNHNS and CDR2 SASEGT. The germline V and J ends were trimmed by 9 bases and 8 bases, with 16 bases remaining between them. CDR3 loop: CASQNPGEGYTF. The DNA of the CDR3 is TGTGCCAGTCAAAATCCAGGGGAGGGCTACACCTTC.

V and J are TRBV28 and TRBJ1-2, with TRBD1 as a possible D gene (5 bases). V dropped 6 bases and J dropped 6 bases, with 8 bases sitting between them. Germline-derived CDR1 and CDR2 are MDHEN and SYDVKM. This CDR3 has 11 residues. The chain's CDR3 is CASRGLDGYTF. The CDR3 DNA reads as TGTGCCAGCAGGGGGCTTGATGGCTACACCTTC.

The gene calls are TRBV6-5 and TRBJ2-7; 8 bases align to TRBD1. Trimming at V came to 7 bases and at J to 3 bases, leaving 8 bases not matched to a gene. The CDR3 has 14 amino acids. Per germline, CDR1 MNHEY and CDR2 SVGAGI. The CDR3 sequence is CASKRQGRIYEQYF. In DNA form, the CDR3 reads TGTGCCAGCAAAAGACAGGGGCGGATCTACGAGCAGTACTTC.